The next 31 T cell receptor beta chains were all read from a single sample in a study of T cells in women clearing cervical HPV infection. TCRdb's copy holds only in-frame clones and misses some; the assay was immunoSEQ multiplex PCR. In all, the sample yields 13,000 or so clones. Sequencing was carried out using blood buffy coat. The source is a woman between 18 and 70 years old with a cervical HPV16 infection that either progressed to CIN3+ or cleared (not recorded which).

With respect to this clone: The read falls 3 residues short of the CDR3 end, and the missing part is taken from the germline J gene. The V gene is TRBV12-3 or TRBV12-4, the J gene TRBJ1-1, with a possible D match to TRBD1 (6 bases). The CDR3 loop spans 15 amino acids. Trimming took 2 bases from V and 2 from J, leaving 12 bases between them. The CDR3 loop reads CASSLLQGFNTEAFF. The DNA read from the CDR3 is TGTGCCAGCAGTTTACTACAGGGTTTTAACACTGAA.

Comments on this clone: The read stops 3 residues short of the end of the CDR3; the missing end is completed from the germline J gene. The rearrangement uses TRBV19 and TRBJ2-3; 8 bases are shared with TRBD1. CDR3 length equals 16 residues. CDR1 and CDR2 from the germline V gene are LNHDA and SQIVND (reference sequence). The CDR3 here is CASSIQGTGDGQPQYF. CDR3 DNA (partial): TGTGCCAGTAGTATACAAGGGACAGGCGACGGGCAGCCG.

Concerning this clone: The CDR3 goes on 3 residues after the read ends, and that part is filled in from the germline J gene. The chain has TRBV7-3 and TRBJ2-2, with TRBD2 matching 8 bases. The germline CDR1 and CDR2 sequences are SGHTA and FQGTGA. V lost 1 base to trimming and J lost 8 bases; unmatched junction nucleotides: 9. The CDR3 contains 16 residues. CDR3 DNA, as far as it was read: TGTGCCAGCAGCTTAAATCCCGGGGGGGCAGCGGGGGAG. Protein product: CASSLNPGGAAGE. The full-length CDR3 reads as CASSLNPGGAAGELFF.

About this clone itself: The read falls 3 residues short of the CDR3 end, and the missing part is taken from the germline J gene. The rearrangement joins TRBV2 to TRBJ1-2; 7 nucleotides match TRBD1. Unmatched junction bases numbered 9, after V lost 6 bases and J lost 5 bases. The CDR3 loop spans 14 amino acids. Germline loops: CDR1 SNHLY, CDR2 FYNNEI. The sequenced CDR3 bases are TGTGCCAGCAGCCTAGGACAGGAATGGTATGGC. As protein: CASSLGQEWYG. The CDR3 as a whole reads CASSLGQEWYGYTF.

As regards this clone: The read finishes 3 residues shy of the CDR3 end, and the germline J gene is used to complete it. The V call is TRBV20-1, the J call TRBJ2-5; 12 positions match TRBD1. CDR1 is DFQATT and CDR2 is SNEGSKA in the germline V gene (reference sequence). The CDR3 runs 15 residues. The junction had 8 bases not matched to a gene; V was cut back by 2 bases and J by 7 bases. The CDR3 region is CSARTGTGGGRTQYF. The part of the CDR3 DNA that was read is TGCAGTGCTAGAACCGGGACAGGGGGCGGTCGGACC.

As concerns this clone: The sequenced fragment ends 3 residues before the CDR3 boundary, so the rest is inferred from the germline J gene. The chain is built from TRBV5-4 and TRBJ1-4; D is possibly TRBD1 (6 bases). Trimming removed 0 bases from V and 4 bases from J, with 10 bases in between. The CDR3 sequence is 15 residues long. The germline V gene encodes CDR1 SGHNT and CDR2 YYREEE (reference sequence). The CDR3 loop reads CASSLDRANNEKLFF. Partial CDR3 DNA: TGTGCCAGCAGCTTGGACAGGGCTAATAATGAAAAA.

With respect to this clone: The CDR3 end falls 3 residues outside the read, so it is completed with the germline J gene. The V gene is TRBV12-3 or TRBV12-4, the J gene TRBJ2-1; 14 positions match TRBD2. The CDR3 is 16 residues long. Germline trimming cut 5 bases from V and 5 bases from J; bases unmatched to any gene: 5. The CDR3 spells CASSPRLAGGNNEQFF. The part of the CDR3 DNA that was read is TGTGCCAGCAGTCCTCGACTAGCGGGGGGGAACAATGAG.

A note on this clone: From the germline J gene comes the end of the CDR3, since the read stops 3 residues before it. The V and J genes are TRBV19 and TRBJ2-4; D might be TRBD1 (6 bases). Germline CDR1 LNHDA, CDR2 SQIVND (reference sequence). This CDR3 spans 15 amino acids. Partial CDR3 DNA: TGTGCCAGTAGCACCGAACAGGGTTTAAACTATGGT. It codes for CASSTEQGLNYG. The full CDR3 protein reads CASSTEQGLNYGQYF.

By frequency, this clone registers medium-sized (0.01 to 0.1%). The CDR3 loop reads CSVGGQGGIGYTF. CDR3 bases read: TGCAGCGTTGGGGGTCAAGGGGGCATAGGC. V is TRBV29-1 and J is TRBJ1-2, with 7 bases matching TRBD1. The missing CDR3 end, 3 residues past where the read stops, is filled in from the germline J gene. Germline assignment: CDR1 SQVTM and CDR2 ANQGSEA. The CDR3 consists of 13 residues.

Of note for this clone: The read halts 3 residues ahead of the CDR3 end, with the missing end drawn from the germline J gene. The genes are TRBV7-9 and TRBJ1-2; D gene uncertain. The germline V gene encodes CDR1 SEHNR and CDR2 FQNEAQ (reference sequence). The CDR3 extends over 13 amino acids. Between the trimmed V and J ends, which lost 2 bases and 2 bases, there was a span of 6 bases. The sequenced part of the CDR3 DNA is TGTGCCAGCAGCTTAATGGGCAACTATGGC. Encoded protein: CASSLMGNYG. In full, the CDR3 is CASSLMGNYGYTF.

Regarding this clone: Read coverage stops 3 residues before the CDR3 terminus; the germline J gene supplies the remainder. The chain employs TRBV7-2 and TRBJ1-4; 7 bases line up with TRBD1. CDR1 is SGHTA, CDR2 FQGNSA, per germline. After removal of 4 bases from V and 8 bases from J, the junction contained 7 bases not matched to a gene. The CDR3 loop spans 14 amino acids. The sequenced part of the CDR3 DNA is TGTGCCAGCAGCTCCTCAGGGGGGAGGGAAAAA. This encodes CASSSSGGREK. The full CDR3 sequence reads CASSSSGGREKLFF.

With respect to this clone: The read halts 3 residues ahead of the CDR3 end, with the missing end drawn from the germline J gene. Other DNA sequences from this sample encode an identical CDR3 as well. The chain has TRBV18 and TRBJ1-3; D may be TRBD1 (6 bases). The CDR3 contains 14 residues. Germline loops: CDR1 KGHSH, CDR2 LQKENI. Trimming took 2 bases from V and 2 from J, leaving 7 bases between them. The covered CDR3 bases are TGTGCCAGCTCACCAGCAGGGGCTGGAAACACC. Protein sequence: CASSPAGAGNT. The full CDR3 is CASSPAGAGNTIYF.

Comments on this clone: The read gets to within 3 residues of the CDR3 end, and the germline J gene fills in the rest. The J gene is TRBJ2-7, the V gene TRBV2, with D maybe TRBD1 (5 bases). Per the germline V gene, CDR1 is SNHLY and CDR2 is FYNNEI. V was clipped by 5 bases and J by 2 bases, with 10 bases between them. This CDR3 has 13 residues. CDR3 sequence reads: CASSQDNTYEQYF. Partial CDR3 DNA: TGTGCCAGCAGTCAGGACAACACCTACGAG.

Concerning this clone itself: The read is 3 residues too short to cover the CDR3 end, so that end is filled in from the germline J gene. The genes are TRBV7-8 and TRBJ2-3; perhaps TRBD1 as D (6 bases). From germline, CDR1 is SGHVS and CDR2 FQNEAQ. V lost 2 bases and J lost 1, with 13 bases in between. The CDR3 runs to 16 residues. The CDR3 DNA, read in part, is TGTGCCAGCAGCTTAAGGTGGACAGACCGCACAGATACG. Its protein product is CASSLRWTDRTDT. From start to end, the CDR3 is CASSLRWTDRTDTQYF.

The sequenced CDR3 bases are TGTGCCAGCAGCTTAGTGTCGGTGGGCCAAGAGACG. Translating it yields CASSLVSVGQET. From start to end, the CDR3 is CASSLVSVGQETQYF. This sequence joins TRBV7-2 and TRBJ2-3, with D hard to call. The observed sequence ends 3 residues before the CDR3 terminus, with the missing tail filled in from the germline J gene. The CDR3 spans 15 residues. Germline loops: CDR1 SGHTA, CDR2 FQGNSA.

For this clone: The read finishes 3 residues shy of the CDR3 end, and the germline J gene is used to complete it. The rearrangement links TRBV29-1 to TRBJ2-7; the match to TRBD2 covers 9 bases. The CDR3 length is 13 residues. Germline values: CDR1 SQVTM, CDR2 ANQGSEA. V dropped 7 bases and J dropped 6; count of bases not matched to a gene: 10. CDR3 loop: CSGRPSGGTEQYF. The covered CDR3 bases are TGCAGCGGCCGGCCCAGCGGGGGGACCGAG.

The CDR3 DNA, read in part, is TGCAGTGCGGCCTGGGGTGGAGGGGATGGC. Its protein product is CSAAWGGGDG. The whole CDR3 reads CSAAWGGGDGYTF. The V gene is TRBV20-1, the J gene TRBJ1-2; D might be TRBD1 (5 bases). The read gets to within 3 residues of the CDR3 end, and the germline J gene fills in the rest. Germline V gene sequence: CDR1 DFQATT, CDR2 SNEGSKA (reference sequence). V was shortened by 6 bases and J by 6 bases, with 17 bases between the two germline ends. The CDR3 extends over 13 amino acids.

The CDR3 DNA, read in part, is TGTGCCAGTAGTATCGGGACAGGCAAGCCG. This encodes CASSIGTGKP. The CDR3 in its entirety is CASSIGTGKPQYF. The rearrangement uses TRBV19 and TRBJ2-3, with TRBD1 matching over 8 bases. The sequenced fragment ends 3 residues before the CDR3 boundary, so the rest is inferred from the germline J gene. The germline gives CDR1 LNHDA, CDR2 SQIVND (reference sequence). CDR3 length equals 13 residues.

A word on this clone: The read falls 3 residues short of the CDR3 end, and the missing part is taken from the germline J gene. V is TRBV7-9 and J is TRBJ2-1; 11 positions agree with TRBD2. This CDR3 has 15 amino acids. Germline-derived CDR1 and CDR2 are SEHNR and FQNEAQ (reference sequence). V trimming: 5 bases; J trimming: 7 bases; junction bases outside the gene matches: 7. The covered CDR3 bases are TGTGCCAGCAGCCGTACTAGCGGGGGTAAGAATGAG. This encodes CASSRTSGGKNE. The CDR3 in full is CASSRTSGGKNEQFF.

On this clone itself: With the read ending 3 residues before the CDR3 end, the germline J gene is used to fill in that end. V usage is TRBV18 and J usage is TRBJ2-3; TRBD2 aligns across 9 bases. Germline CDR1 is KGHSH and CDR2 is LQKENI. The trim removed 2 bases at V and 4 bases at J, leaving 7 bases unmatched. The CDR3 spans 16 residues. CDR3 sequence: CASSPVGTSISDTQYF. Incomplete CDR3 DNA: TGTGCCAGCTCACCAGTTGGGACTAGCATATCAGATACG.

Turning to this clone: The read ends 3 residues shy of where the CDR3 ends; the end is completed using the germline J gene. This chain connects TRBV13 to TRBJ1-1; 9 bases line up with TRBD1. The CDR3 loop spans 14 amino acids. CDR1 PRHDT and CDR2 FYEKMQ come from the germline V gene (reference sequence). CDR3 protein: CASSLGYDRGIAFF. The CDR3 bases that were read are TGTGCCAGCAGCTTAGGCTATGACAGGGGGATA.

A word on this clone: The CDR3 goes on 3 residues after the read ends, and that part is filled in from the germline J gene. The chain links TRBV6-2 or TRBV6-3 to TRBJ1-1, with D possibly matching TRBD1 (5 bases). This CDR3 comprises 13 residues. Trimming pared 2 bases from V and 7 bases from J, leaving 11 bases between. The V gene's germline CDR1 is MNHEY and CDR2 SVGEGT. The sequenced CDR3 bases are TGTGCCAGCAGTTACGACGCCGGGGGTGAA. It translates to CASSYDAGGE. The full-length CDR3 reads as CASSYDAGGEAFF.

On this clone itself: The read falls 3 residues short of the CDR3 end, and the missing part is taken from the germline J gene. This chain links TRBV20-1 with TRBJ2-5; D might be TRBD1 (5 bases). Trimming left V 6 bases short and J 1 base short, with 18 bases between. Looked up from germline, CDR1 is DFQATT and CDR2 is SNEGSKA (reference sequence). This CDR3 comprises 15 residues. The covered CDR3 bases are TGCAGTGCCAAAGTGGTGGGGCGGCCCCAAGAGACC. Translated, it gives CSAKVVGRPQET. The full CDR3 is CSAKVVGRPQETQYF.

About this clone itself: The read comes to an end 3 residues before the CDR3 does, leaving the germline J gene to fill in the end. This same CDR3 is encoded by further DNA sequences in the sample. The chain employs TRBV2 and TRBJ1-3; D unresolved. The V gene's germline CDR1 is SNHLY and CDR2 FYNNEI. The CDR3 has 15 amino acids. V was cut by 4 bases and J by 0 bases, with 10 bases left in between. Incomplete CDR3 DNA: TGTGCCAGCAGTGCGACACCCAGCTCTGGAAACACC. Its translation is CASSATPSSGNT. The whole CDR3 reads CASSATPSSGNTIYF.

Notes on this clone: The read gets to within 3 residues of the CDR3 end, and the germline J gene fills in the rest. The genes are TRBV29-1 and TRBJ1-2; D is possibly TRBD1 (5 bases). The V end lost 1 base, the J end lost 4 bases, and 7 bases lay between the germline ends. CDR1 SQVTM and CDR2 ANQGSEA come from the germline V gene. This CDR3 is built from 12 residues. Incomplete CDR3 DNA: TGCAGCGTTGAAGTAACAGGCTATGGC. It codes for CSVEVTGYG. The whole CDR3 sequence reads CSVEVTGYGYTF.

On this clone itself: The read ends 3 residues early relative to the CDR3; the germline J gene fills the gap. The V call is TRBV2, the J call TRBJ2-2, with D perhaps matching TRBD1 (6 bases). V shed 5 bases and J shed 1 base, with 14 bases lying between them. Per germline, CDR1 SNHLY and CDR2 FYNNEI. The CDR3 spans 16 residues. The sequenced part of the CDR3 DNA is TGTGCCAGCAGTCAACAGGGAAACAAGAACACCGGGGAG. It encodes CASSQQGNKNTGE. The CDR3 as a whole reads CASSQQGNKNTGELFF.

Comments on this clone: The DNA ends 3 residues before the CDR3 does, and the rest of the CDR3 is filled in from the germline J gene. The V and J genes are TRBV20-1 and TRBJ2-7, with 7 positions matching TRBD2. Per germline, CDR1 DFQATT and CDR2 SNEGSKA (reference sequence). This CDR3 has 14 amino acids. The ends lost 5 bases at V and 1 base at J; junction bases unmatched: 8. The covered CDR3 bases are TGCAGTGCTCAGGGCGGGGGTAGTTCCTACGAG. This translates into CSAQGGGSSYE. The whole CDR3 is CSAQGGGSSYEQYF.

Comments on this clone: Sequencing ends 3 residues short of the CDR3 end; the germline J gene provides the rest. The chain uses TRBV2 and TRBJ1-4, with 7 bases aligning to TRBD1. This CDR3 contains 14 residues. The germline gives CDR1 SNHLY, CDR2 FYNNEI. V shed 4 bases and J 1 base; nucleotides not matched to a gene: 0. CDR3 amino acids: CASSGQGTNEKLFF. The CDR3 DNA, read in part, is TGTGCCAGCAGTGGACAGGGAACTAATGAAAAA.

A note on this clone: Coverage ceases 3 residues before the CDR3 finishes, and the germline J gene fills in the end. Within the sample, other DNA sequences also encode this same CDR3. This chain uses TRBV5-1 with TRBJ1-2, with TRBD1 identical over 7 bases. CDR1 and CDR2 from the germline V gene are SGHRS and YFSETQ. The V segment lost 4 bases and the J segment 3 bases; nucleotides outside the gene matches: 6. The CDR3 extends over 14 amino acids. The DNA read from the CDR3 is TGCGCCAGCAGCCCCGGACAGGAGTACTATGGC. This encodes CASSPGQEYYG. The complete CDR3 reads CASSPGQEYYGYTF.

With respect to this clone: The read stops 3 residues short of the end of the CDR3; the missing end is completed from the germline J gene. V and J are TRBV7-9 and TRBJ1-2; D is unclear. CDR1 SEHNR and CDR2 FQNEAQ come from the germline V gene (reference sequence). This CDR3 spans 12 amino acids. The sequenced CDR3 bases are TGTGCCAGCAGTCTAGCGCTCAATGAC. It yields the protein CASSLALND. The CDR3 in its entirety is CASSLALNDYTF.

This clone is medium-sized by frequency. The CDR3 extends 3 residues past the end of the read, so its final part is completed from the germline J gene. This same CDR3 is encoded by further DNA sequences in the sample. The chain has TRBV7-2 and TRBJ1-1; D remains ambiguous. V gave up 6 bases and J gave up 3 bases, with 11 bases separating them. CDR3 length equals 13 residues. CDR1 is SGHTA, CDR2 FQGNSA, per germline. The CDR3 loop reads CASSYKGDTEAFF. Incomplete CDR3 DNA: TGTGCCAGCAGTTATAAGGGTGACACTGAA.